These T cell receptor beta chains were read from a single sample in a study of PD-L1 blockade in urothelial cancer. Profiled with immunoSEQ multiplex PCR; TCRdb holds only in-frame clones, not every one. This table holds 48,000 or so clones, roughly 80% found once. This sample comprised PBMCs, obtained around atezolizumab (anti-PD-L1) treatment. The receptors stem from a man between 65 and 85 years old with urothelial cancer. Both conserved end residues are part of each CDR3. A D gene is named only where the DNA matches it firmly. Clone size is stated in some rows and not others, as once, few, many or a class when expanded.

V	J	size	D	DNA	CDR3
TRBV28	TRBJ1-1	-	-	TGTGCCAGCAGTTTCCTCGGGGGAGGAGGGACTGAAGCTTTCTTT	CASSFLGGGGTEAFF
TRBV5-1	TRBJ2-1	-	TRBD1	TGCGCCAGCAGCTTGACAGGACAGGGATTTAATGAGCAGTTCTTC	CASSLTGQGFNEQFF
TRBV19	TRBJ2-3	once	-	TGTGCCAGTAGTCCGGACTCGGGAGCGGGCCTGCCAGATACGCAGTATTTT	CASSPDSGAGLPDTQYF
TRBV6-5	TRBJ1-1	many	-	TGTGCCACCAGGGGAGGTGGCGGCACTGAAGCTTTCTTT	CATRGGGGTEAFF
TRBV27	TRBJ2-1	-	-	TGTGCCAGCAGTTTAGGCCCGGCCGTTGGGGGGAGCGATGAGCAGTTCTTC	CASSLGPAVGGSDEQFF
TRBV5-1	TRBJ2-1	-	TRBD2	TGCGCCAGCAGCTTGGCTCAGGCGGGAGGGCCCTACAATGAGCAGTTCTTC	CASSLAQAGGPYNEQFF
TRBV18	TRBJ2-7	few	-	TGTGCCAGCTCACCAGAGGCAGAGACCTACGAGCAGTACTTC	CASSPEAETYEQYF
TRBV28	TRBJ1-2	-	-	TGTGCCAGCAGTAGAGGATTTAACTATGGCTACACCTTC	CASSRGFNYGYTF
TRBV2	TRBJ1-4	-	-	TGTGCCAGCAGAGAACGTGGACAGTATAATGAAAAACTGTTTTTT	CASRERGQYNEKLFF
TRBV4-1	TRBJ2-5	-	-	TGCGCCAGCAGCCAAGGTTCTCCGTTGGAGACCCAGTACTTC	CASSQGSPLETQYF
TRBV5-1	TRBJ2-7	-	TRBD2	TGCGCCAGCAGCAGGGGGGAGCGGGAGGACCACGAGCAGTACTTC	CASSRGEREDHEQYF
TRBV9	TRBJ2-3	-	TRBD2	TGTGCCAGCAGCGCCAGACTAGCGGGGACGCAGTATTTT	CASSARLAGTQYF
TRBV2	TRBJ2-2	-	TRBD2	TGTGCCAGCCGGAGGGAGCGGGAGGGCACCGGGGAGCTGTTTTTT	CASRREREGTGELFF
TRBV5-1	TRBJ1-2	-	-	TGCGCCAGCAGTAATAACTATGGCTACACCTTC	CASSNNYGYTF
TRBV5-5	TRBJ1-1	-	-	TGTGCCAGCAGCGCACAGTCGAACACTGAAGCTTTCTTT	CASSAQSNTEAFF
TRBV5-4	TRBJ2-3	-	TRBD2	TGTGCCGGAAAAGCGGGAGGGCCCAGCACAGATACGCAGTATTTT	CAGKAGGPSTDTQYF
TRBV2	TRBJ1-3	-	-	TGTGCCAGCGGGGCAGGGCCCAGCTCTGGAAACACCATATATTTT	CASGAGPSSGNTIYF
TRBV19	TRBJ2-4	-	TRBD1	TGTGCCAGTAGTACTCGGACAGGGTCTTATCAAAACATTCAGTACTTC	CASSTRTGSYQNIQYF
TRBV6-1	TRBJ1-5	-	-	TGTGCCAGCAGTTTTTCGGAGCTGGGCAATCAGCCCCAGCATTTT	CASSFSELGNQPQHF
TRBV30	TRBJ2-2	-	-	TGTGCCTGGAGCCTCGGAGGGCCCACCGGGGAGCTGTTTTTT	CAWSLGGPTGELFF
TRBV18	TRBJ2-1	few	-	TGTGCCAGCTCACCACCTATCCATGAGTCTAATAATGAGCAGTTCTTC	CASSPPIHESNNEQFF
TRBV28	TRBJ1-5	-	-	TGTGCCAGCAGACTATCGGGGGGGAGCAATCAGCCCCAGCATTTT	CASRLSGGSNQPQHF